This is a list of T cell receptor beta chains from one sample in a study of cytomegalovirus exposure and HLA in healthy donors. The repertoire was sequenced with immunoSEQ multiplex PCR; TCRdb's copy has only in-frame clones and lacks some. The sample has about 91,000 clones; under 75% are singletons. The sample taken for sequencing was PBMCs. Every receptor here comes from a human donor in good health. CDR3s include the opening cysteine and the closing phenylalanine or tryptophan. Each record gives: V gene, J gene, D gene, clone size, CDR3 protein, CDR3 DNA. D genes are given only for firm matches. Clone size is not always given. Where it is, it says once, few, many or a class for expanded clones.

TRBV4-1,TRBJ1-1,.,.,CASSEEQASNTEAFF,TGCGCCAGCAGTGAGGAACAGGCTTCGAACACTGAAGCTTTCTTT
TRBV6-5,TRBJ1-2,.,.,CASSRNGANYGYTF,TGTGCCAGCAGCCGAAACGGAGCTAACTATGGCTACACCTTC
TRBV5-4,TRBJ2-3,.,.,CASSPDGGAFTDTQYF,TGTGCCAGCAGCCCAGACGGCGGGGCCTTCACAGATACGCAGTATTTT
TRBV2,TRBJ1-1,TRBD1,.,CASSEALGQGEAFF,TGTGCCAGCAGTGAAGCGCTTGGACAGGGCGAAGCTTTCTTT
TRBV6-5,TRBJ2-7,.,.,CASSYGQHYEQYF,TGTGCCAGCAGTTACGGTCAACACTACGAGCAGTACTTC
TRBV2,TRBJ1-1,TRBD1,.,CASSEDRGVGAFF,TGTGCCAGCAGTGAGGACAGGGGAGTAGGAGCTTTCTTT
TRBV29-1,TRBJ2-2,TRBD2,.,CSVTSGGGWSTGELFF,TGCAGCGTGACTAGCGGGGGTGGTTGGAGCACCGGGGAGCTGTTTTTT
TRBV5-4,TRBJ2-3,.,few,CASSSRSGSTDTQYF,TGTGCCAGCAGCTCCCGTTCCGGTAGCACAGATACGCAGTATTTT
TRBV14,TRBJ1-6,.,.,CASSQTGHSPLHF,TGTGCCAGCAGCCAAACAGGGCATTCACCCCTCCACTTT
TRBV10-3,TRBJ1-2,.,.,CAISEGRGYTF,TGTGCCATCAGTGAGGGGCGAGGGTACACCTTC
TRBV4-2,TRBJ2-1,.,.,CASSQETPVNEQFF,TGTGCCAGCAGCCAAGAGACTCCGGTGAATGAGCAGTTCTTC
TRBV18,TRBJ1-5,TRBD1,once,CASSGTENQPQHF,TGTGCCAGCTCCGGGACAGAGAATCAGCCCCAGCATTTT
TRBV14,TRBJ1-4,.,few,CASSQDFGELEKLFF,TGTGCCAGCAGCCAAGATTTCGGGGAACTGGAAAAACTGTTTTTT
TRBV5-1,TRBJ2-5,.,few,CASSPERVGETQYF,TGCGCCAGCAGCCCCGAGCGGGTAGGCGAGACCCAGTACTTC
TRBV19,TRBJ2-5,.,.,CASSSLLGRRETQYF,TGTGCCAGTAGTTCCCTGTTGGGGAGGAGGGAGACCCAGTACTTC
TRBV21-1,TRBJ1-6,.,few,CASSKARGGDSPLHF,TGTGCCAGCAGCAAAGCAAGGGGAGGAGATTCACCCCTCCACTTT
TRBV2,TRBJ2-7,.,.,CASSEALPGGEQYF,TGTGCCAGCAGTGAAGCGCTTCCAGGGGGGGAGCAGTACTTC
TRBV27,TRBJ1-1,TRBD1,few,CASSMGWGQGALGTEAFF,TGTGCCAGCAGTATGGGGTGGGGACAGGGGGCTTTGGGCACTGAAGCTTTCTTT
TRBV29-1,TRBJ2-2,TRBD1,few,CSGSPGGTGELFF,TGCAGCGGTTCCCCAGGGGGCACCGGGGAGCTGTTTTTT
TRBV7-3,TRBJ2-3,TRBD2,few,CASSSPGLADITDTQYF,TGTGCCAGCAGCTCCCCGGGGCTAGCGGATATCACAGATACGCAGTATTTT
TRBV7-2,TRBJ2-2,.,.,CASSPGRSAGELFF,TGTGCCAGCAGCCCAGGGAGGTCAGCCGGGGAGCTGTTTTTT
TRBV2,TRBJ1-2,.,few,CASSENYGYTF,TGTGCCAGCAGCGAGAACTATGGCTACACCTTC
TRBV5-6,TRBJ1-1,.,.,CASSPGFSTEAFF,TGTGCCAGCAGCCCGGGGTTTTCCACTGAAGCTTTCTTT
TRBV11-3,TRBJ1-6,.,.,CASSYGDNAPLHF,TGTGCCAGCAGCTATGGGGACAATGCACCCCTCCACTTT
TRBV5-5,TRBJ2-7,.,few,CASSSGLNYEQYF,TGTGCCAGCAGCTCTGGCCTGAACTACGAGCAGTACTTC
TRBV12-5,TRBJ1-1,.,.,CASGFGFGVMGGNTEAFF,TGTGCTAGTGGTTTCGGCTTCGGGGTTATGGGGGGAAACACTGAAGCTTTCTTT